This TCR beta chain was found in a study of vaccination effects on CD4 cells after COVID-19. Clones were read by immunoSEQ multiplex PCR, and TCRdb kept only the in-frame ones, dropping some. The sample consists of approximately 23,000 clones, about 63% of them appearing once. Study-level results: Late after vaccination, infection- and vaccine-induced clones showed marked clonal contraction.

The V gene's germline CDR1 is WSHSY and CDR2 SAAADI. Germline trimming cut 7 bases from V and 9 bases from J; bases unmatched to any gene: 14. The CDR3 totals 16 residues. Notes on this clone: The antigen remains undetermined.

Viral peptide pools were used in the ViraFEST assay to expand antigen-specific CD4+ T cells, and sequencing came afterward. Once cultured for 10 days, the cells underwent separation to obtain CD4+ T cells. People in the vaccine group had not been infected with SARS-CoV-2 before, and their nucleocapsid antibodies were negative. IL-2 medium took the place of half the medium on both days 3 and 7. The sequence was obtained from a human donor who received a COVID-19 vaccine. The chain carries TRBV10-2 and TRBJ2-5; 13 bases agree with TRBD2. This specimen consisted of CD4+ T cells from PBMCs cultured with HCoV-NL63 spike peptides, obtained before COVID-19 vaccination. The CDR3 nucleotides are TGCGCCAGCACTCCCGGGACTAGCGGGATAATTGCGCCCCAGTACTTC. Its translation is CASTPGTSGIIAPQYF.